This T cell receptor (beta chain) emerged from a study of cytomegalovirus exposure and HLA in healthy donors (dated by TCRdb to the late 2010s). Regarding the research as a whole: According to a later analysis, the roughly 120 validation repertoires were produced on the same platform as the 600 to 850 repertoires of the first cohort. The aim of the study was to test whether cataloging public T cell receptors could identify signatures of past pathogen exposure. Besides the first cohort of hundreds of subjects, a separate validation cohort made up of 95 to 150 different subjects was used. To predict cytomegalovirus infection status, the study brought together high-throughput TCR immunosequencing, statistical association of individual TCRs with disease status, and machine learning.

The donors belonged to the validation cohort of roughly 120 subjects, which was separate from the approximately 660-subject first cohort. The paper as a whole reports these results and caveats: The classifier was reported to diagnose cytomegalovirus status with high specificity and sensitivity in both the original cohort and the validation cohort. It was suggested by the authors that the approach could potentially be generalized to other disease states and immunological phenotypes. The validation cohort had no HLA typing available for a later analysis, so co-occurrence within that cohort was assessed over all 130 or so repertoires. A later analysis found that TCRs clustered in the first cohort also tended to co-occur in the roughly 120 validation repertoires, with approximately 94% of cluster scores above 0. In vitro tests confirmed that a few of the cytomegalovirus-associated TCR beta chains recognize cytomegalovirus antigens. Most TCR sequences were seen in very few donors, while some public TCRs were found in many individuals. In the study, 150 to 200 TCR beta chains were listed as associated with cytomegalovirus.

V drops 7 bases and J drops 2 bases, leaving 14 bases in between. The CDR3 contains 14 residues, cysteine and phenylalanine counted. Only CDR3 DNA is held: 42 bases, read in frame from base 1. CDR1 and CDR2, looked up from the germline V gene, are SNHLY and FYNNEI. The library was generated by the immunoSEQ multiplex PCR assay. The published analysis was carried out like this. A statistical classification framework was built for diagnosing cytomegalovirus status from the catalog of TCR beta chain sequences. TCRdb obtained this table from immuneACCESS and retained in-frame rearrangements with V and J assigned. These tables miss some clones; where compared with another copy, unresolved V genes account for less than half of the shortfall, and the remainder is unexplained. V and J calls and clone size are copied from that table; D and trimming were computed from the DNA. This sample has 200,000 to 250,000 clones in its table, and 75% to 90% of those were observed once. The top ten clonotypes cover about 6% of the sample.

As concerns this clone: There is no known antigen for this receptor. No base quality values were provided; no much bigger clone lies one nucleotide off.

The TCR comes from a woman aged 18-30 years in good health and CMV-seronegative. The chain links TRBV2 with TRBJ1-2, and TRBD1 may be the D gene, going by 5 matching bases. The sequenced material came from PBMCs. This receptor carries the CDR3 CASNPGHQNYGYTF. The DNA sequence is TGTGCCAGCAACCCAGGACACCAGAACTATGGCTACACCTTC. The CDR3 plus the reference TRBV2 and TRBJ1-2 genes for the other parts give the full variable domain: EPEVTQTPSHQVTQMGQEVILRCVPISNHLYFYWYRQILGQKVEFLVSFYNNEISEKSEIFDDQFSVERPDGSNFTLKIRSTKLEDSAMYFCASNPGHQNYGYTFGSGTRLTVV.